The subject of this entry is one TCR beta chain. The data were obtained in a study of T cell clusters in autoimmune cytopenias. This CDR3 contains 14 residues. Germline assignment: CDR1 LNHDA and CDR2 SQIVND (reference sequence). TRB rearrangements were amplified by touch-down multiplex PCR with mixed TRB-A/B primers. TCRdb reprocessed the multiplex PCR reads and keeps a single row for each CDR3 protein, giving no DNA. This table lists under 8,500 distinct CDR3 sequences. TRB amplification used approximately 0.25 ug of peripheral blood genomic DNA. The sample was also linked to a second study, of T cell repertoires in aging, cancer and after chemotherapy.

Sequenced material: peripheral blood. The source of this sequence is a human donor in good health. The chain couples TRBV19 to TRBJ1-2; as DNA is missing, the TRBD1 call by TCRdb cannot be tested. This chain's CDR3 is CASRPGQGGYGYTF.